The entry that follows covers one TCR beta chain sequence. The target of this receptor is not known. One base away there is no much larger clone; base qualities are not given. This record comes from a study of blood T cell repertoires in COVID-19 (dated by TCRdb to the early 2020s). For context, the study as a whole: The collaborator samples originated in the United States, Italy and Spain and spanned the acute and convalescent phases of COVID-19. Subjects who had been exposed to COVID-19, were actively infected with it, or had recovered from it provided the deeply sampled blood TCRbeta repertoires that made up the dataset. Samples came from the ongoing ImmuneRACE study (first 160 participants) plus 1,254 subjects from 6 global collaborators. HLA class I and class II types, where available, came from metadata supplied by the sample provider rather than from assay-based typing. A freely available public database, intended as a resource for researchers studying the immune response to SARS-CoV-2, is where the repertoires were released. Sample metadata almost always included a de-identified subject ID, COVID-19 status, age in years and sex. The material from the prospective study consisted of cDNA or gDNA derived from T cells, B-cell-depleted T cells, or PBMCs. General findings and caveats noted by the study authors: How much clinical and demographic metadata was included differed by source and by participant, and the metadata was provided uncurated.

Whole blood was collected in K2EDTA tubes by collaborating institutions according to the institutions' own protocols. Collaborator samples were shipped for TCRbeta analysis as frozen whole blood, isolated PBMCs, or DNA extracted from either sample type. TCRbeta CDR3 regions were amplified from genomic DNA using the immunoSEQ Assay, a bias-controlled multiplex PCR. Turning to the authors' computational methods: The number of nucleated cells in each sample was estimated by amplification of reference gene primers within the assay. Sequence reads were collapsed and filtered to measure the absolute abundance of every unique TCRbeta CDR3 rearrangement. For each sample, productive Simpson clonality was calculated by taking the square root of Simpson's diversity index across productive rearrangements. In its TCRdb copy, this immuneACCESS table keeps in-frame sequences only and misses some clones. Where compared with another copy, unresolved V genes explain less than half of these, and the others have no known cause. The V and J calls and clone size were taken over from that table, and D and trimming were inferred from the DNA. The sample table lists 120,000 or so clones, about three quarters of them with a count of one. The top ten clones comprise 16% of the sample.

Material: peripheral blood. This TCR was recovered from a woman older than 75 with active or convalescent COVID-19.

The CDR3 is CSASPGGAYNEQFF. The bases are TGCAGTGCTAGTCCTGGGGGGGCTTACAATGAGCAGTTCTTC. The receptor chain draws on TRBV20-1 and TRBJ2-1; TRBD2 might be the D gene, on 7 matching bases. Per the germline V gene (reference sequence), DFQATT is the CDR1 and SNEGSKA is the CDR2. The CDR3 holds 14 amino acids from the cysteine to the phenylalanine. The retained sequence is limited to the CDR3, 42 bases, with the frame set at the first base. Trimming removed 3 bases from V and 4 bases from J, leaving 13 bases between the germline ends.